The 27 T cell receptor beta chains below all came from one sample that was sequenced in a study of CD8+CD57+ T cells in acquired aplastic anemia. For CDR3 and TCR beta VDJ profiling, genomic DNA was the template used. Each CDR3 protein is one row after TCRdb ran MiXCR on the reads. The sample has around 170,000 distinct CDR3 sequences; about 45% are singletons. Flow cytometry had shown expanded CD8+CD57+ cells in the patients chosen for sequencing. The sequenced sample was sorted CD4+, CD8+, or CD8+CD57+ T cells (not recorded which) from PBMCs. The origin of the receptors is a human donor with aplastic anemia.

There are many counts of this clonotype. The V and J genes are TRBV19 and TRBJ2-3; TRBD2 is a possible D gene (5 bases). The CDR3 totals 14 residues. CDR1 is LNHDA and CDR2 is SQIVND in the germline V gene (reference sequence). Deletions cut 9 bases from V and 2 bases from J, with 15 bases between. CDR3 nucleotide sequence: TGTGCCAGCTCTGATCGGGGTTCCACAGATACGCAGTATTTT. Translation: CASSDRGSTDTQYF.

This chain uses TRBV7-8 with TRBJ1-2; D may be TRBD1 (5 bases). Germline CDR1 reads SGHVS; CDR2 reads FQNEAQ. The V end was cut by 5 bases, the J end by 8 bases, with 18 bases between. CDR3 size: 14 residues. CDR3 in DNA: TGTGCCAGCAGCCCGAGGACCTCAGGGCACGGCTACACCTTC. Protein: CASSPRTSGHGYTF. Looking up the rest from reference TRBV7-8 and TRBJ1-2 gives the full variable domain: GAGVSQSPRYKVAKRGQDVALRCDPISGHVSLFWYQQALGQGPEFLTYFQNEAQLDKSGLPSDRFFAERPEGSVSTLKIQRTQQEDSAVYLCASSPRTSGHGYTFGSGTRLTVV.

This sequence joins TRBV29-1 and TRBJ2-7; D is unclear. V lost 6 bases and J 2 bases, leaving 14 bases between the germline ends. The CDR3 totals 13 residues. CDR1 is SQVTM and CDR2 is ANQGSEA in the germline V gene. CDR3 sequence (DNA): TGCAGCGTCGGCGACGGAGCCCCCTACGAGCAGTACTTC. It specifies CSVGDGAPYEQYF.

V gene TRBV19 combines with J gene TRBJ2-5, with D perhaps matching TRBD1 or TRBD2 (6 bases each). This CDR3 spans 15 amino acids. From germline, CDR1 is LNHDA and CDR2 SQIVND (reference sequence). The V and J ends lost 1 base and 4 bases respectively, with 13 bases between them. The CDR3 spells CASSIAGVRGETQYF. DNA of the CDR3: TGTGCCAGTAGTATAGCGGGAGTCAGGGGAGAGACCCAGTACTTC.

This clonotype was seen once. This chain uses TRBV15 with TRBJ1-1; D perhaps matches TRBD1 (5 bases). Per germline, CDR1 LNHNV and CDR2 YYDKDF (reference sequence). This CDR3 has 15 residues. V was trimmed by 0 bases and J by 11 bases, leaving 19 bases between them. CDR3 nucleotides: TGTGCCACCAGCAGAGAAAGGGGTCGCCTGGGAAATGCTTTCTTT. This gives the protein CATSRERGRLGNAFF.

Regarding this clonotype: This may stem from a read error, because a much larger clone lies one nucleotide away. The chain carries TRBV5-5 and TRBJ2-1, with 8 bases identical to TRBD2. This CDR3 has 14 amino acids. Germline V gene lookup returns CDR1 SGHKS and CDR2 YYEKEE (reference sequence). The chain's CDR3 is CAISPGTRYNEQFF. For the CDR3, the DNA is TGTGCCATCAGCCCTGGGACTAGATACAATGAGCAGTTCTTC.

This clonotype was recorded many times. V usage is TRBV20-1 and J usage is TRBJ2-6; 9 nucleotides match TRBD1. There are 16 residues in the CDR3. CDR1 is DFQATT, CDR2 SNEGSKA, per germline (reference sequence). The ends lost 6 bases at V and 4 bases at J; junction bases unmatched: 10. The CDR3 region has the DNA TGCAGTGCCACAGGGGGCGAAGTTCTGGGGGCCAACGTCCTGACTTTC. Translation: CSATGGEVLGANVLTF.

This clonotype showed up just once. This chain uses TRBV20-1 with TRBJ1-1, with D unresolved. V lost 1 base and J 4 bases, leaving 10 bases between the germline ends. Germline V CDR1 and CDR2: DFQATT, SNEGSKA (reference sequence). This CDR3 comprises 13 residues. For the CDR3, the DNA is TGCAGTGCTAGAGCGGAGGGAGGCACTGAAGCTTTCTTT. Protein: CSARAEGGTEAFF.

The chain is built from TRBV12-3 or TRBV12-4 and TRBJ1-2; possible D gene TRBD1, 6 bases. V lost 2 bases to trimming and J lost 6 bases, with 13 bases between them. There are 14 residues in the CDR3. CDR3 amino acids: CASSLRRGADGYTF. The CDR3, as DNA: TGTGCCAGCAGTTTACGGCGGGGGGCGGATGGCTACACCTTC.

The chain uses TRBV29-1 and TRBJ1-2; 8 bases align to TRBD1. V shed 6 bases, J shed 8 bases, and the junction held 11 bases outside the gene matches. CDR1 and CDR2 from the germline V gene are SQVTM and ANQGSEA. The CDR3 spans 13 residues. CDR3 coding DNA: TGCAGCGTACCACGGAGACAGGGGAGCGGCTACACCTTC. Amino acid sequence: CSVPRRQGSGYTF.

This clonotype ranks as medium-sized (0.01 to 0.1%). CDR3 loop: CASSSGSQETQYF. In nucleotides, the CDR3 is TGTGCCAGTAGTTCAGGGAGCCAAGAGACCCAGTACTTC. The V and J genes are TRBV19 and TRBJ2-5, with D perhaps being TRBD1 or TRBD2 (5 bases each). V shed 5 bases and J shed 1 base, with 8 bases lying between them. The length of the CDR3 is 13 residues. Germline V CDR1 and CDR2: LNHDA, SQIVND (reference sequence).

This clonotype was counted ten times or more. The CDR3 bases are TGTGCCAGCAGCCCCCGGGGGGGTGGAGAGACCCAGTACTTC. Amino acid sequence: CASSPRGGGETQYF. The gene calls are TRBV6-5 and TRBJ2-5; 8 bases align to TRBD2. This CDR3 has 14 residues. Germline assignment: CDR1 MNHEY and CDR2 SVGAGI. J lost 4 bases, V lost 6 bases, and 7 bases had no gene match.

The CDR3 is CASSVKQGYFSYEQYV. CDR3 bases: TGTGCCAGCAGCGTAAAGCAGGGGTATTTCTCCTACGAGCAGTACGTC. The chain uses TRBV7-6 and TRBJ2-7; a weak D match, TRBD1 (6 bases). The V end was cut by 5 bases, the J end by 0 bases, with 17 bases between. Germline V lookup: CDR1 SGHVS, CDR2 FNYEAQ. The CDR3 runs 16 residues.

The chain is built from TRBV7-9 and TRBJ1-2; 8 bases are a match to TRBD1. Unmatched junction bases numbered 3, after V lost 5 bases and J lost 7 bases. The CDR3 length is 12 residues. Germline lookup yields CDR1 SEHNR and CDR2 FQNEAQ (reference sequence). The CDR3 sequence: CASSQGQGGYTF. CDR3 nucleotide sequence: TGTGCCAGCAGCCAAGGACAGGGTGGCTACACCTTC.

This rearrangement joins TRBV7-3 to TRBJ2-3, with 8 bases aligning to TRBD2. CDR3 length equals 14 residues. The trim removed 4 bases at V and 5 bases at J, leaving 5 bases unmatched. CDR1 and CDR2 (germline): SGHTA, FQGTGA. The CDR3, as DNA: TGTGCCAGCAGCTCGGGGGGGGGCGGAGATACGCAGTATTTT. This sequence encodes CASSSGGGGDTQYF.

This clonotype was observed once. The chain is built from TRBV25-1 and TRBJ2-5; D is possibly TRBD2 (7 bases). The germline gives CDR1 MGHDK, CDR2 SYGVNS. This CDR3 comprises 14 residues. Trimming left V 4 bases short and J 6 bases short, with 15 bases between. The CDR3 protein is CASSVGRGAKTQYF. Here the CDR3 DNA reads TGTGCCAGCAGTGTCGGACGGGGGGCGAAGACCCAGTACTTC. The full variable domain, rest sourced from reference TRBV25-1 and TRBJ2-5, is EADIYQTPRYLVIGTGKKITLECSQTMGHDKMYWYQQDPGMELHLIHYSYGVNSTEKGDLSSESTVSRIRTEHFPLTLESARPSHTSQYLCASSVGRGAKTQYFGPGTRLLVL.

The chain carries TRBV2 and TRBJ1-3; no firm D call. The CDR3 has 14 amino acids. Between the trimmed V and J ends, which lost 4 bases and 1 base, there was a span of 8 bases. Germline loops: CDR1 SNHLY, CDR2 FYNNEI. CDR3 in DNA: TGTGCCAGCAGTGGTACAGCATCTGGAAACACCATATATTTT. This codes for CASSGTASGNTIYF.

This sequence joins TRBV2 and TRBJ1-1; D perhaps matches TRBD1 (6 bases). V shed 6 bases and J shed 6 bases, with 17 bases lying between them. The CDR3 loop spans 14 amino acids. The V gene's germline CDR1 is SNHLY and CDR2 FYNNEI. The CDR3 protein is CASREQGGYAEAFF. DNA of the CDR3: TGTGCCAGCAGGGAACAGGGAGGGTACGCTGAAGCTTTCTTT.

This clonotype has a count of ten or more. The chain combines TRBV7-9 with TRBJ1-1; no reliable D call. Per germline, CDR1 SEHNR and CDR2 FQNEAQ (reference sequence). Trimming removed 6 bases from V and 5 bases from J, with 16 bases in between. This CDR3 comprises 14 residues. CDR3: CASSLNTRGTEAFF. Here the CDR3 DNA reads TGTGCCAGCAGTCTTAACACCCGAGGGACTGAAGCTTTCTTT.

In its sample, this clonotype was seen a few times. This may come from a read error, since a much larger clone is one base off. The chain links TRBV6-1 to TRBJ1-5; D is undetermined. Germline V gene data show CDR1 as MNHNS and CDR2 as SASEGT. The CDR3 runs 14 residues. For the CDR3, the DNA is TGTGCCAGCATTATGACGGATAGCAGTCAGCCCCAGCATTTT. Its protein product is CASIMTDSSQPQHF.

J is TRBJ2-5 and V is TRBV2; D unclear. V was trimmed by 7 bases and J by 1 base, leaving 7 bases between them. The CDR3 consists of 12 residues. Germline values: CDR1 SNHLY, CDR2 FYNNEI. The CDR3 coding sequence is TGTGCCAGCATGGCTAGCCAAGAGACCCAGTACTTC. Translated: CASMASQETQYF.

Details on this clonotype: A much larger clone sits a single nucleotide away, making a read error possible. A read error is likely, as this CDR3 ends without the conserved phenylalanine or tryptophan. The chain joins TRBV5-4 to TRBJ1-2; a weak D match, TRBD1 (6 bases). Germline V gene sequence: CDR1 SGHNT, CDR2 YYREEE (reference sequence). The CDR3 length is 14 residues. V was shortened by 4 bases and J by 8 bases, with 18 bases between the two germline ends. The CDR3, as DNA: TGTGCCAGCAGCCGCCCGGACAGTTTAGGCGGCTACACCCTC. It yields the protein CASSRPDSLGGYTL.

This clonotype was seen at least ten times. The gene calls are TRBV9 and TRBJ2-3; perhaps D is TRBD1 or TRBD2 (7 bases each). Trimming left V 0 bases short and J 2 bases short, with 16 bases between. This CDR3 has 17 residues. Germline V gene data show CDR1 as SGDLS and CDR2 as YYNGEE. The CDR3 sequence: CASSVGGGDSHTDTQYF. In DNA, the CDR3 is TGTGCCAGCAGCGTAGGAGGGGGGGACAGCCACACAGATACGCAGTATTTT.

V usage is TRBV4-2 and J usage is TRBJ2-7; perhaps TRBD1 as D (6 bases). The germline gives CDR1 LGHNA, CDR2 YNFKEQ. V was shortened by 4 bases and J by 5 bases, with 24 bases between the two germline ends. The CDR3 runs 17 residues. CDR3 in amino acids: CASSLGTLLRSKDEQYV. CDR3 nucleotides: TGTGCCAGCAGCCTAGGGACACTCCTACGATCAAAGGACGAGCAGTACGTC.

This clonotype was picked up many times. The rearrangement joins TRBV7-3 to TRBJ1-1; D gene unclear. The CDR3 totals 13 residues. Germline loops: CDR1 SGHTA, CDR2 FQGTGA. The V end was cut by 5 bases, the J end by 1 base, with 8 bases between. CDR3 loop: CASSAQENTEAFF. CDR3 sequence (DNA): TGTGCCAGCAGCGCTCAGGAGAACACTGAAGCTTTCTTT.

In this sample, this clonotype turned up many times. The gene calls are TRBV9 and TRBJ1-4, with D perhaps matching TRBD1 (5 bases). Germline lookup yields CDR1 SGDLS and CDR2 YYNGEE. V shed 4 bases and J shed 7 bases, with 14 bases lying between them. The CDR3 has 14 amino acids. In DNA, the CDR3 is TGTGCCAGCAGCCAAGGGAGAGGGGTTGAAAAACTGTTTTTT. Its protein product is CASSQGRGVEKLFF. The full variable domain, its missing parts supplied by reference TRBV9 and TRBJ1-4, is DSGVTQTPKHLITATGQRVTLRCSPRSGDLSVYWYQQSLDQGLQFLIQYYNGEERAKGNILERFSAQQFPDLHSELNLSSLELGDSALYFCASSQGRGVEKLFFGSGTQLSVL.

The chain carries TRBV6-1 and TRBJ2-3; weak D call: TRBD1 (5 bases). This CDR3 is 15 amino acids long. V was pared by 8 bases and J by 1 base, with 16 bases between. Per the germline V gene, CDR1 is MNHNS and CDR2 is SASEGT. The CDR3 spells CASVAPRVRTDTQYF. The CDR3 coding sequence is TGTGCCAGCGTGGCTCCCAGGGTCCGCACAGATACGCAGTATTTT.